The clone carrying this T cell receptor beta chain has a single count. The record originates from a study of blood T cell repertoires in COVID-19. The CDR3 loop spans 16 amino acids. CDR1 and CDR2 from the germline V gene are MNHNS and SASEGT. V was pared by 3 bases and J by 1 base, with 5 bases of the junction left unmatched. Some clones are missing from TCRdb's copy, which holds only in-frame ones; the method was immunoSEQ multiplex PCR. The table shows hundreds of thousands of clones, with around 84% occurring only once. Study members were between about 18 and 100 years old and lived in fewer than 30 US regions.

Sequenced sample: PBMCs or T cells enriched from blood (not recorded which). The gene calls are TRBV6-1 and TRBJ2-3, with 9 bases that match TRBD1. This receptor was obtained from a woman between 35 and 50 years old who had recovered from COVID-19. The CDR3, as DNA: TGTGCCAGCAGTGAGGGACAGGGTCAGGGCACAGATACGCAGTATTTT. This codes for CASSEGQGQGTDTQYF.